This T cell receptor beta chain was retrieved from a study of beta chain features in type 1 diabetes. Per the germline V gene, CDR1 is MNHEY and CDR2 is SMNVEV (reference sequence). The V and J ends lost 4 bases and 6 bases, in that order; junction bases with no gene match: 5. The CDR3 totals 14 residues. Study-wide results and limits: These data did not resolve whether HLA type affects TCRB rearrangement. There were fewer insertions and more deletions at the VDJ junctions of type 1 diabetes patients. Shorter TCRB CDR3s, moderately but significantly so, were found in Type 1 diabetes patients in all four CD4+ subsets.

Turning to this clone: Its antigen is not identified.

The authors reverse transcribed all of the isolated RNA, so sequencing captured expressed TCRB transcripts. The protocol was immunoSEQ multiplex PCR, while the TCRdb copy is restricted to in-frame clones and leaves out a portion. The table shows 150,000 to 200,000 clones, with about 9.8% occurring only once. The sequence was collected from a woman under 30 in good health. This sequence joins TRBV27 and TRBJ1-2; the match to TRBD1 covers 10 bases. Sequencing was performed on central memory CD4+ T cells from blood. This CDR3 is CASSYLDRGNGYTF. In nucleotides, the CDR3 is TGTGCCAGCAGTTATTTGGACAGGGGGAATGGCTACACCTTC.